A single sample gave rise to the 17 T cell receptor beta chains below, sequenced in a study of blood T cell repertoires in COVID-19. Repertoires were generated with immunoSEQ multiplex PCR, while TCRdb's copy carries only in-frame clones and drops some. The profile shows over 85,000 clones, about 85% of them singletons. The sample comprised peripheral blood. Receptors originate from a woman between 65 and 79 years old with acute or convalescent COVID-19.

This chain uses TRBV5-1 with TRBJ1-1; D uncertain. CDR3 length: 15 residues. With 1 base removed from V and 1 base from J, the gap between germline ends came to 11 bases. CDR1 and CDR2 (germline): SGHRS, YFSETQ. CDR3 protein: CASSLWRQTNTEAFF. CDR3 nucleotides: TGCGCCAGCAGCTTGTGGAGGCAGACGAACACTGAAGCTTTCTTT.

The chain employs TRBV28 and TRBJ1-4, with 8 bases lining up with TRBD1. The CDR3 runs to 15 residues. Germline CDR1 and CDR2: MDHEN and SYDVKM. Losses at the gene ends were 7 bases for V and 3 bases for J; bases not matched to a gene: 7. Here the CDR3 DNA reads TGTGCCAGCACCTACGGGGACAGGTCTAATGAAAAACTGTTTTTT. This sequence encodes CASTYGDRSNEKLFF.

The V gene is TRBV7-2, the J gene TRBJ2-3, with TRBD1 identical over 8 bases. J gave up 9 bases and V 5 bases, and 7 bases lay outside the gene matches. The germline gives CDR1 SGHTA, CDR2 FQGNSA. This CDR3 has 13 amino acids. As DNA, the CDR3 is TGTGCCAGCAGCCCACAGGGGGGAAGCACGCAGTATTTT. Translation gives CASSPQGGSTQYF.

The V call is TRBV6-5, the J call TRBJ2-7; D remains unclear. V lost 0 bases, J lost 2 bases, and 8 bases lay in between. Germline V gene sequence: CDR1 MNHEY, CDR2 SVGAGI. This CDR3 has 14 amino acids. CDR3 sequence: CASSYSLQTYEQYF. CDR3 coding DNA: TGTGCCAGCAGTTACTCGCTACAGACCTACGAGCAGTACTTC.

The V and J genes are TRBV7-3 and TRBJ2-6; tentatively, D is TRBD2 (6 bases). Trimming took 2 bases from V and 9 from J, leaving 14 bases between them. The CDR3 is 15 residues long. Per the germline V gene, CDR1 is SGHTA and CDR2 is FQGTGA. Here the CDR3 DNA reads TGTGCCAGCAGCTTACTGGGGGGAGAGGGCAACGTCCTGACTTTC. Amino acids: CASSLLGGEGNVLTF.

This clone was observed a few times. The CDR3 spells CASSLEAGQETQYF. The DNA for the CDR3 is TGTGCCAGCAGCTTGGAGGCAGGCCAAGAGACCCAGTACTTC. This chain joins TRBV5-4 and TRBJ2-5; D remains unclear. Trimming pared 0 bases from V and 1 base from J, leaving 7 bases between. Germline CDR1 reads SGHNT; CDR2 reads YYREEE (reference sequence). This CDR3 has 14 residues.

The chain combines TRBV6-5 with TRBJ1-1, with unresolved D. CDR1 MNHEY and CDR2 SVGAGI come from the germline V gene. The CDR3 consists of 12 residues. Between the trimmed V and J ends, which lost 6 bases and 1 base, there was a span of 6 bases. The DNA for the CDR3 is TGTGCCAGCAGACAGTGGAACACTGAAGCTTTCTTT. Translated, it gives CASRQWNTEAFF.

The V gene is TRBV5-4, the J gene TRBJ2-1; 7 bases agree with TRBD1. V lost 5 bases and J lost 2; bases outside the gene matches: 4. Germline-derived CDR1 and CDR2 are SGHNT and YYREEE (reference sequence). The CDR3 has 14 amino acids. The CDR3 here is CASSPGQTYNEQFF. The CDR3 coding sequence is TGTGCCAGCAGTCCGGGACAGACCTACAATGAGCAGTTCTTC.

The chain has TRBV12-5 and TRBJ1-6; D may be TRBD1 (6 bases). Looked up from germline, CDR1 is LGHNT and CDR2 is FRNRAP. This CDR3 is built from 17 residues. V lost 6 bases and J 2 bases, leaving 17 bases between the germline ends. In nucleotides, the CDR3 is TGTGCTAGTGGGAATGCCCTAGGGGGAGCCTATAATTCACCCCTCCACTTT. Protein: CASGNALGGAYNSPLHF. The full variable domain, rest sourced from reference TRBV12-5 and TRBJ1-6, is DARVTQTPRHKVTEMGQEVTMRCQPILGHNTVFWYRQTMMQGLELLAYFRNRAPLDDSGMPKDRFSAEMPDATLATLKIQPSEPRDSAVYFCASGNALGGAYNSPLHFGNGTRLTVT.

This chain connects TRBV5-4 to TRBJ1-4; maybe TRBD1 (5 bases). V dropped 3 bases and J dropped 0 bases, with 15 bases sitting between them. Per germline, CDR1 SGHNT and CDR2 YYREEE (reference sequence). The CDR3 has 17 amino acids. The CDR3 coding sequence is TGTGCCAGCAGCTCTACGACAGATTACACAACTAATGAAAAACTGTTTTTT. Protein: CASSSTTDYTTNEKLFF.

This clone was recorded once. The chain joins TRBV5-1 to TRBJ2-5, with 8 bases matching TRBD2. Germline CDR1 reads SGHRS; CDR2 reads YFSETQ. V dropped 7 bases and J dropped 5; count of bases not matched to a gene: 16. This CDR3 contains 16 residues. The DNA for the CDR3 is TGCGCCAGCCGCGCAGAAGCGGGGGACCCGAGGGAGACCCAGTACTTC. Amino acids: CASRAEAGDPRETQYF.

V gene TRBV5-1 combines with J gene TRBJ2-3, with 9 nucleotides matching TRBD1. Germline CDR1 reads SGHRS; CDR2 reads YFSETQ. CDR3 length: 15 residues. V lost 4 bases to trimming and J lost 5 bases; unmatched junction nucleotides: 8. The CDR3 DNA sequence: TGCGCCAGCAGCCGAGAAGGGACAGGGCGAGATACGCAGTATTTT. Encoded protein: CASSREGTGRDTQYF.

The rearrangement joins TRBV5-1 to TRBJ2-2, with D perhaps matching TRBD1 (6 bases). Germline assignment: CDR1 SGHRS and CDR2 YFSETQ. Trimming took 1 base from V and 6 from J, leaving 25 bases between them. The CDR3 consists of 19 residues. The CDR3 nucleotides read TGCGCCAGCAGCTTGTATATCTTAGGGACAACTGTGATCCCCGGGGAGCTGTTTTTT. Protein product: CASSLYILGTTVIPGELFF.

Concerning this clone: The same CDR3 also results from other DNA sequences found in this sample. The rearrangement uses TRBV5-1 and TRBJ2-3, with 11 bases fitting TRBD2. The V segment lost 3 bases and the J segment 3 bases; nucleotides outside the gene matches: 3. The CDR3 covers 15 residues. Germline CDR1 and CDR2: SGHRS and YFSETQ. CDR3 sequence: CASSSLAGGTDTQYF. The CDR3, as DNA: TGCGCCAGCAGCTCCTTAGCGGGGGGGACAGATACGCAGTATTTT. The whole variable domain, remainder taken from reference TRBV5-1 and TRBJ2-3, is KAGVTQTPRYLIKTRGQQVTLSCSPISGHRSVSWYQQTPGQGLQFLFEYFSETQRNKGNFPGRFSGRQFSNSRSEMNVSTLELGDSALYLCASSSLAGGTDTQYFGPGTRLTVL.

Here the CDR3 DNA reads TGTGCCAGCAGTACCCGACTAGCGGAGACCTCCTACAATGAGCAGTTCTTC. Its protein is CASSTRLAETSYNEQFF. The chain joins TRBV21-1 to TRBJ2-1; TRBD2 is the table's D call, not checked against the DNA. TRBV21-1 is noted as a pseudogene. This CDR3 contains 17 residues.

V usage is TRBV9 and J usage is TRBJ2-3; 9 nucleotides line up with TRBD2. The trim removed 3 bases at V and 2 bases at J, leaving 4 bases unmatched. The CDR3 is made up of 15 amino acids. From germline, CDR1 is SGDLS and CDR2 YYNGEE. CDR3 sequence (DNA): TGTGCCAGCAGCGCCAGCGGGGGGATCACAGATACGCAGTATTTT. This codes for CASSASGGITDTQYF.

The genes are TRBV7-8 and TRBJ2-5; TRBD2 matches 12 bases. Germline lookup yields CDR1 SGHVS and CDR2 FQNEAQ. This CDR3 is 14 amino acids long. The trim removed 5 bases at V and 8 bases at J, leaving 6 bases unmatched. CDR3 protein: CASSGRLAGETQYF. The CDR3 bases are TGTGCCAGCAGCGGACGACTAGCGGGGGAAACCCAGTACTTC.